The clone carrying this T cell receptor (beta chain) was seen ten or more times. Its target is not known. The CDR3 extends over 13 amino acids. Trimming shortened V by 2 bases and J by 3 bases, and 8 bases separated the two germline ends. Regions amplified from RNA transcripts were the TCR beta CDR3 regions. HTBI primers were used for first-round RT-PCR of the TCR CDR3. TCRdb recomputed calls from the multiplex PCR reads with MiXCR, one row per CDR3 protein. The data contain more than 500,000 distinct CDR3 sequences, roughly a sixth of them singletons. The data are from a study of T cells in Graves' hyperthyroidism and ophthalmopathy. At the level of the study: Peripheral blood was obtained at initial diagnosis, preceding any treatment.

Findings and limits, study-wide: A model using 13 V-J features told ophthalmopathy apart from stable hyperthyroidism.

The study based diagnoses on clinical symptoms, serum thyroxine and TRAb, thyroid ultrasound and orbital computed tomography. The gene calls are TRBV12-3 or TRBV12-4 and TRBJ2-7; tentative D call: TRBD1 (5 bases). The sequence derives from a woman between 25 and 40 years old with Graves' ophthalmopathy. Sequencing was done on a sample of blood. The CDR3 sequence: CASSLTQVYEQYF. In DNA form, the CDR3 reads TGTGCCAGCAGTTTAACACAGGTCTACGAGCAGTACTTC.